These 5 T cell receptor beta chains were all obtained from the same sample, sequenced in a study of CD8+CD57+ T cells in acquired aplastic anemia. Patients sequenced had flow cytometry evidence of CD8+CD57+ cell expansion. According to the study, genomic DNA was the template for TCR beta VDJ and CDR3 profiling. In TCRdb, the reads were re-called with MiXCR into one record per CDR3 protein. The sample lists around 430,000 distinct CDR3 sequences, less than 35% seen once, with roughly 0.89% in the top ten. The source material was sorted CD4+, CD8+, or CD8+CD57+ T cells (not recorded which) from PBMCs. Every receptor here comes from a human donor with aplastic anemia.

The chain carries TRBV2 and TRBJ2-1, with D hard to call. The V and J ends lost 4 bases and 5 bases respectively, with 6 bases between them. In germline, CDR1 is SNHLY, CDR2 FYNNEI. There are 12 residues in the CDR3. As DNA, the CDR3 is TGTGCCAGCAGTGGTAAGGACAATGAGCAGTTCTTC. Amino acids: CASSGKDNEQFF.

Details on this clonotype: This may be a read error: a much more frequent sequence differs by one nucleotide. The chain employs TRBV10-3 and TRBJ1-1, with D possibly TRBD1 on 5 matching bases. Germline assignment: CDR1 ENHRY and CDR2 SYGVKD. The CDR3 spans 16 residues. The CDR3 sequence: CAISEFFGGSNTEALF. CDR3 in DNA: TGTGCCATCAGTGAGTTTTTTGGGGGATCGAACACTGAAGCTCTCTTT.

This clonotype has ten or more counts. This chain connects TRBV4-1 to TRBJ2-7; no clear D gene. Germline V gene sequence: CDR1 MGHRA, CDR2 YSYEKL. V lost 3 bases and J lost 2, with 8 bases in between. This CDR3 has 13 residues. DNA of the CDR3: TGCGCCAGCAGCCAGGACGGACCCTACGAGCAGTACTTC. Protein: CASSQDGPYEQYF.

The rearrangement links TRBV12-3 or TRBV12-4 to TRBJ2-5; TRBD1 matches at 7 bases. This CDR3 is 15 amino acids long. Unmatched junction bases numbered 10, after V lost 5 bases and J lost 4 bases. Written as DNA, the CDR3 is TGTGCCAGCAGTCGCCGGACAGGCTACGTAGAGACCCAGTACTTC. Amino acids: CASSRRTGYVETQYF.

This sequence joins TRBV11-1 and TRBJ1-2; 10 positions agree with TRBD1. The V gene's germline CDR1 is SGHAT and CDR2 FQDESV (reference sequence). V shed 5 bases and J 5 bases; nucleotides not matched to a gene: 11. The CDR3 is 16 amino acids. In DNA form, the CDR3 reads TGTGCCAGCAGCACTGCCGGGACAGGGGTTGATTATGGCTACACCTTC. Protein: CASSTAGTGVDYGYTF.